Listed below are T cell receptor beta chains from one sample, sequenced in a study of blood T cell repertoires in COVID-19. The table came from immunoSEQ multiplex PCR; TCRdb's copy has only in-frame clones and leaves some out. The data contain around 300,000 clones, around 90% of them singletons. The sample was peripheral blood. The receptors were gathered from a woman aged 40 to 50 with acute or convalescent COVID-19. The CDR3 runs from the conserved cysteine through the conserved F or W. Fields, in order: J gene, clone size, V gene, D gene, CDR3 protein, CDR3 DNA. The D gene is left open where the match is weak. Part of the rows lack a size; the others show once, few, many or a class for expanded clones.

TRBJ2-1,.,TRBV7-2,TRBD2,CASSREASSYNEQFF,TGTGCCAGCAGCCGGGAGGCCTCCTCCTACAATGAGCAGTTCTTC
TRBJ1-1,.,TRBV5-1,.,CASSLQGGTEAFF,TGCGCCAGCAGCTTGCAAGGGGGCACTGAAGCTTTCTTT
TRBJ1-2,.,TRBV27,TRBD1,CASSWTGGRGYTF,TGTGCCAGCAGTTGGACAGGGGGTAGGGGCTACACCTTC
TRBJ1-1,once,TRBV2,TRBD1,CASSERTGAWTEAFF,TGTGCCAGCAGTGAAAGGACAGGGGCTTGGACTGAAGCTTTCTTT
TRBJ2-4,.,TRBV11-2,.,CASSLGGGDLAKNIQYF,TGTGCCAGCAGCTTAGGAGGAGGGGACCTAGCCAAAAACATTCAGTACTTC
TRBJ2-3,.,TRBV5-1,.,CASSLEAATDTQYF,TGCGCCAGCAGCTTGGAAGCTGCCACAGATACGCAGTATTTT
TRBJ1-1,.,TRBV12-5,.,CASGLDINTDRRFDTEAFF,TGTGCTAGTGGTTTAGACATTAATACCGACAGGCGATTCGACACTGAAGCTTTCTTT
TRBJ2-1,.,TRBV10-3,TRBD2,CAISEWAGDNEQFF,TGTGCCATCAGTGAGTGGGCGGGGGACAATGAGCAGTTCTTC
TRBJ1-2,.,TRBV24-1,.,CATSDRALGYGYTF,TGTGCCACCAGTGACAGGGCCCTAGGGTATGGCTACACCTTC
TRBJ2-5,.,TRBV5-5,TRBD2,CASSNPRGSGGLTQETQYF,TGTGCCAGCAGCAATCCACGGGGTAGCGGGGGGCTCACTCAAGAGACCCAGTACTTC
TRBJ2-1,.,TRBV5-1,TRBD2,CASSNRTSVSDEQFF,TGCGCCAGCAGCAACCGGACTAGCGTCAGCGATGAGCAGTTCTTC
TRBJ2-1,.,TRBV2,TRBD2,CASSEPSGGAIEQFF,TGTGCCAGCAGTGAGCCTAGCGGGGGGGCGATTGAGCAGTTCTTC
TRBJ1-2,.,TRBV2,.,CASRDNYGYTF,TGTGCCAGCCGGGATAACTATGGCTACACCTTC
TRBJ1-4,.,TRBV5-1,TRBD1,CASSLGQGVNEKLFF,TGCGCCAGCAGCTTGGGTCAGGGGGTGAATGAAAAACTGTTTTTT
TRBJ2-3,.,TRBV5-1,TRBD2,CASSFPSTSGSTDTQYF,TGCGCCAGCAGCTTTCCTTCGACTAGCGGGAGCACAGATACGCAGTATTTT
TRBJ2-5,.,TRBV7-2,TRBD1,CASTNRASTGEETQYF,TGTGCCAGCACTAACCGCGCCTCAACAGGGGAAGAGACCCAGTACTTC
TRBJ2-3,.,TRBV4-1,.,CASSQQPQGTDTQYF,TGCGCCAGCAGCCAACAACCCCAGGGCACAGATACGCAGTATTTT
TRBJ1-1,.,TRBV2,.,CAIGDRLEAFF,TGTGCCATCGGAGACCGATTAGAAGCTTTCTTT
TRBJ2-5,once,TRBV12-3/TRBV12-4,.,CASSTRLETQYF,TGTGCCAGCAGCACCAGACTAGAGACCCAGTACTTC
TRBJ1-2,.,TRBV30,.,CAWSFSQGGYTF,TGTGCCTGGAGTTTCTCTCAGGGCGGCTACACCTTC
TRBJ1-1,.,TRBV3-1/TRBV3-2,.,CASSQVRGGGAFF,TGTGCCAGCAGCCAAGTCCGTGGGGGGGGAGCTTTCTTT
TRBJ2-3,.,TRBV5-1,.,CASRPILAEPGQYF,TGCGCCAGCAGACCGATTTTAGCGGAGCCCGGGCAGTATTTT
TRBJ1-5,.,TRBV27,TRBD1,CASSRQGMSNQPQHF,TGTGCCAGCAGCCGACAGGGGATGAGCAATCAGCCCCAGCATTTT
TRBJ1-1,.,TRBV2,TRBD1,CASSEATGIGTEAFF,TGTGCCAGCAGTGAAGCGACAGGGATTGGCACTGAAGCTTTCTTT
TRBJ1-2,.,TRBV6-5,.,CASTSQRGYTF,TGTGCCAGCACGTCCCAACGGGGCTACACCTTC
TRBJ1-2,.,TRBV20-1,TRBD1,CSASRQGAGYGYTF,TGCAGTGCTAGTCGACAGGGGGCGGGGTATGGCTACACCTTC
TRBJ1-5,.,TRBV12-3/TRBV12-4,.,CASGHSNQPQHF,TGTGCCAGCGGGCATAGCAATCAGCCCCAGCATTTT
TRBJ2-1,.,TRBV18,.,CASSPPKGEIKGNEQFF,TGTGCCAGCTCACCACCGAAGGGGGAAATTAAGGGCAATGAGCAGTTCTTC
TRBJ2-4,.,TRBV19,.,CASRDQGGLAKNIQYF,TGTGCCAGTAGAGACCAGGGGGGACTAGCCAAAAACATTCAGTACTTC
TRBJ1-2,.,TRBV19,.,CASTQGLGNYGYTF,TGTGCCAGTACCCAAGGACTGGGGAACTATGGCTACACCTTC
TRBJ1-1,.,TRBV5-1,TRBD1,CASRGTVTIGAFF,TGCGCCAGCAGGGGGACAGTGACCATCGGAGCTTTCTTT
TRBJ1-2,.,TRBV27,TRBD1,CASSLGQGRANYGYTF,TGTGCCAGCAGTTTGGGACAGGGACGAGCTAACTATGGCTACACCTTC
TRBJ1-6,.,TRBV3-1/TRBV3-2,.,CASSQDPRRLGNSPLHF,TGTGCCAGCAGCCAGGACCCCCGGAGGTTGGGTAATTCACCCCTCCACTTT
TRBJ1-2,.,TRBV2,.,CASSVTPGRFVYTF,TGTGCCAGCAGTGTCACGCCAGGGAGGTTTGTATACACCTTC
TRBJ2-2,.,TRBV5-1,.,CASSLVGDRTGELFF,TGCGCCAGCAGCTTGGTGGGAGATCGCACCGGGGAGCTGTTTTTT
TRBJ1-2,.,TRBV21-1,.,CASSKFRGAAGRNCYTF,TGTGCCAGCAGCAAATTCCGTGGAGCCGCGGGCAGAAACTGTTACACCTTC
TRBJ1-5,.,TRBV2,.,CASSGRYGEGEPQHF,TGTGCCAGCAGTGGCAGGTACGGAGAGGGTGAGCCCCAGCATTTT
TRBJ2-3,.,TRBV5-8,TRBD1,CASSPGQGGFADTQYF,TGTGCCAGCAGCCCCGGACAGGGGGGGTTCGCAGATACGCAGTATTTT
TRBJ2-4,.,TRBV11-1,TRBD1,CASSLDRGGIQYF,TGTGCCAGCAGCTTAGACAGGGGCGGCATTCAGTACTTC
TRBJ1-2,.,TRBV12-5,TRBD1,CASGTFGTGGLNLGYTF,TGTGCTAGTGGCACTTTCGGGACAGGGGGCTTAAACTTAGGCTACACCTTC
TRBJ1-1,.,TRBV19,.,CASSRGSNTEAFF,TGTGCCAGTAGCCGGGGATCCAACACTGAAGCTTTCTTT
TRBJ2-3,.,TRBV28,TRBD2,CASSLWSGGPVSQADTQYF,TGTGCCAGCAGTTTATGGAGCGGGGGGCCCGTTAGTCAGGCAGATACGCAGTATTTT
TRBJ1-5,once,TRBV30,.,CAWRQQGLSSQPQHF,TGTGCCTGGAGACAACAGGGCCTCAGTAGTCAGCCCCAGCATTTT
TRBJ1-2,.,TRBV9,TRBD1,CASSVLRGPGGGYTF,TGTGCCAGCAGCGTCCTCAGGGGGCCCGGAGGAGGCTACACCTTC
TRBJ2-2,.,TRBV5-4,TRBD2,CASSLGQASGGPGELFF,TGTGCCAGCAGCTTGGGGCAGGCTAGCGGGGGGCCCGGGGAGCTGTTTTTT
TRBJ1-1,.,TRBV5-1,TRBD1,CASSGDRAAAFF,TGCGCCAGCAGCGGGGACAGGGCGGCAGCTTTCTTT
TRBJ2-1,few,TRBV6-1,TRBD2,CASSEEGTSGLYNEQFF,TGTGCCAGCAGTGAAGAGGGGACTAGCGGATTATACAATGAGCAGTTCTTC
TRBJ1-6,.,TRBV23-1,TRBD1,CASSQAQGAPSPLHF,TGCGCCAGCAGTCAAGCTCAGGGGGCACCTTCACCCCTCCACTTT
TRBJ1-6,once,TRBV10-1,TRBD1,CASSETGQGVAYDSPLHF,TGCGCCAGCAGTGAGACCGGACAGGGAGTGGCATATGATTCACCCCTCCACTTT
TRBJ1-2,.,TRBV7-9,TRBD1,CASSLTGGDWYGYTF,TGTGCCAGCAGCTTGACAGGGGGCGATTGGTATGGCTACACCTTC
TRBJ1-1,.,TRBV10-2,.,CASSESTGTEAFF,TGCGCCAGCAGTGAGTCGACAGGCACTGAAGCTTTCTTT
TRBJ2-2,.,TRBV19,TRBD1,CASRTNRGRDGELFF,TGTGCCAGTAGGACAAACAGGGGGCGGGACGGGGAGCTGTTTTTT
TRBJ2-2,.,TRBV2,.,CASSRGGANTGELFF,TGTGCCAGCAGCCGCGGGGGCGCGAACACCGGGGAGCTGTTTTTT
TRBJ1-1,.,TRBV19,TRBD1,CASSIGRQGVLGAFF,TGTGCCAGTAGTATAGGCCGACAGGGGGTCCTTGGAGCTTTCTTT
TRBJ2-1,.,TRBV6-6,.,CASSPSGVPYNEQFF,TGTGCCAGCAGTCCCTCGGGGGTACCCTACAATGAGCAGTTCTTC
TRBJ1-1,.,TRBV27,.,CASSWRDTEAFF,TGTGCCAGCAGTTGGAGGGACACTGAAGCTTTCTTT